This T cell receptor (beta chain) was captured in a study of blood T cell repertoires in COVID-19. Sequencing was performed with immunoSEQ multiplex PCR; in TCRdb, only in-frame clones are kept and a portion is missing. Among roughly 65,000 clones, around 93% were seen once, and the ten largest hold approximately 2.9%. The V gene lost 0 bases and the J gene lost 7 bases, with 17 bases spanning the gap. The CDR3 covers 16 residues. Germline CDR1 SGDLS, CDR2 YYNGEE. This rearrangement joins TRBV9 to TRBJ2-1; D might be TRBD2 (5 bases). Sequences were obtained from peripheral blood. This TCR came from a man between 65 and 80 years old with active COVID-19. The CDR3 DNA sequence: TGTGCCAGCAGCGTAGACCTCCGGGGTGGGGTGAATGAGCAGTTCTTC. It specifies CASSVDLRGGVNEQFF.